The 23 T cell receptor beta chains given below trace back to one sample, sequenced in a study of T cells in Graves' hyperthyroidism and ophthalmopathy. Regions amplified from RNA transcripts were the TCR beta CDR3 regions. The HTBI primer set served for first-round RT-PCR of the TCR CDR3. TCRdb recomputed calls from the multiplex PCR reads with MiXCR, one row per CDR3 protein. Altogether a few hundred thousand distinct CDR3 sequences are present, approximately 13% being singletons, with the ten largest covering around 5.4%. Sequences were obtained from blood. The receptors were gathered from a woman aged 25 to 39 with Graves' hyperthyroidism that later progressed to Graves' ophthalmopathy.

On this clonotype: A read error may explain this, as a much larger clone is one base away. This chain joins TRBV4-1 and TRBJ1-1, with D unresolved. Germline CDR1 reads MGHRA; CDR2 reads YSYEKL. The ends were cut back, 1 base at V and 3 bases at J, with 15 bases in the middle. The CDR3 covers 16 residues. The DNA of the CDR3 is TGCGCCAGCAGCCAAGTTTCCGGAAGGAGGTACACTGAAGCTTTCTTT. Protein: CASSQVSGRRYTEAFF.

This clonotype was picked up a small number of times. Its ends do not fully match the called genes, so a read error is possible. The CDR3 is CASRSGQPYNEQSF. CDR3 nucleotides: TGTGCCAGCAGGTCGGGCCAACCCTACAATGAGCAGTCCTTC. V is TRBV28 and J is TRBJ2-1; D is unresolved. CDR1 is MDHEN and CDR2 is SYDVKM in the germline V gene. The CDR3 sequence is 14 residues long. Together with reference TRBV28 and TRBJ2-1, the CDR3 gives the full variable domain: DVKVTQSSRYLVKRTGEKVFLECVQDMDHENMFWYRQDPGLGLRLIYFSYDVKMKEKGDIPEGYSVSREKKERFSLILESASTNQTSMYLCASRSGQPYNEQSFGPGTRLTVL.

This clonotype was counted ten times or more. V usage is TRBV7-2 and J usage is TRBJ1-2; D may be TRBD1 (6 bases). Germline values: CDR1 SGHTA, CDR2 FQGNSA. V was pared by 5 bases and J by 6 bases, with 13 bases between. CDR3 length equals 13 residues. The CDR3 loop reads CASSLDRNDGYTF. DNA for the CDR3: TGTGCCAGCAGCCTCGACAGGAATGATGGCTACACCTTC.

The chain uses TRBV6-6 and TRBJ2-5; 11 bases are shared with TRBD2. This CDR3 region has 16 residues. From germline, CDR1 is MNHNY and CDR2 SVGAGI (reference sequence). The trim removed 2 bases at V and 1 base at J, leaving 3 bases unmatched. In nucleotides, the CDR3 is TGTGCCAGCAGTTACACCGGGACTAGCGGCCAAGAGACCCAGTACTTC. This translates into CASSYTGTSGQETQYF.

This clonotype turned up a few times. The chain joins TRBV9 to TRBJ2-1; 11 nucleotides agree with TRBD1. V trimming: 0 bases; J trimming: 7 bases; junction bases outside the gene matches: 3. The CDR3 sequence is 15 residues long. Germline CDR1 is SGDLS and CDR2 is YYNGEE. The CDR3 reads CASSVAGTGGNEQFF. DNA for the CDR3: TGTGCCAGCAGCGTAGCTGGGACAGGGGGGAATGAGCAGTTCTTC.

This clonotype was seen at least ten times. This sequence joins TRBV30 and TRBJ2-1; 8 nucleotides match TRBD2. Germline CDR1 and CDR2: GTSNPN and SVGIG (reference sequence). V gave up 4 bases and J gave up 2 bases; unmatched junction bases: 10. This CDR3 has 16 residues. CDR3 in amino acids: CAWTHGAGDAYNEQFF. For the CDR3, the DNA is TGTGCCTGGACCCACGGAGCGGGAGATGCCTACAATGAGCAGTTCTTC. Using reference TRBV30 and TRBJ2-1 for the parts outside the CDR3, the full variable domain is SQTIHQWPATLVQPVGSPLSLECTVEGTSNPNLYWYRQAAGRGLQLLFYSVGIGQISSEVPQNLSASRPQDRQFILSSKKLLLSDSGFYLCAWTHGAGDAYNEQFFGPGTRLTVL.

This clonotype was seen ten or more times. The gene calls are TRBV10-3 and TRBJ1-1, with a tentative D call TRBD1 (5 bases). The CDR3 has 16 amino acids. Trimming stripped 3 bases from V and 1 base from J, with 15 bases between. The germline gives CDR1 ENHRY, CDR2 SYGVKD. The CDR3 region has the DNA TGTGCCATCAGTGAACATAAAGGGACGCGGAACACTGAAGCTTTCTTT. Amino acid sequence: CAISEHKGTRNTEAFF.

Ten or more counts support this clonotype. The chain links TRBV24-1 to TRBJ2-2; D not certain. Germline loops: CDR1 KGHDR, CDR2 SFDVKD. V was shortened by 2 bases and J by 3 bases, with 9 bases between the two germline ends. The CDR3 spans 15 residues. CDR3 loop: CATSDYLRDTGELFF. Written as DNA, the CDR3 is TGTGCCACCAGTGATTACCTAAGGGACACCGGGGAGCTGTTTTTT.

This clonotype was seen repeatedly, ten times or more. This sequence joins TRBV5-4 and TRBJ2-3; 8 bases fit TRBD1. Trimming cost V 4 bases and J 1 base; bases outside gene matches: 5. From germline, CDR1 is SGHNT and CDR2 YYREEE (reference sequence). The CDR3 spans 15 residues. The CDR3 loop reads CASSLDRAGTDTQYF. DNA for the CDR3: TGTGCCAGCAGCCTGGACAGGGCCGGCACAGATACGCAGTATTTT.

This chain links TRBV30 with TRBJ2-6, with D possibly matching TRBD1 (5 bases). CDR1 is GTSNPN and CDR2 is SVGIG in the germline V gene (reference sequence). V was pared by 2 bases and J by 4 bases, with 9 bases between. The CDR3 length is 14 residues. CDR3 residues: CAWSSRAGANVLTF. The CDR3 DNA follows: TGTGCCTGGAGTAGCAGGGCCGGGGCCAACGTCCTGACTTTC.

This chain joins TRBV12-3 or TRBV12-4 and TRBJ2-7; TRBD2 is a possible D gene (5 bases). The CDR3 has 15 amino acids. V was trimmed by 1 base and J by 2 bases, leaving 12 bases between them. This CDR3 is CASSLDAGRAYEQYF. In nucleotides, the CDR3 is TGTGCCAGCAGTTTAGACGCGGGTAGGGCCTACGAGCAGTACTTC.

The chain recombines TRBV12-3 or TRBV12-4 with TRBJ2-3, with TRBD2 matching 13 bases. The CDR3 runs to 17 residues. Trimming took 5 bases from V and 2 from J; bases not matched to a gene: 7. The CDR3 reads CASSATGTSGVTDTQYF. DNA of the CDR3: TGTGCCAGCAGTGCTACCGGGACTAGCGGGGTCACAGATACGCAGTATTTT.

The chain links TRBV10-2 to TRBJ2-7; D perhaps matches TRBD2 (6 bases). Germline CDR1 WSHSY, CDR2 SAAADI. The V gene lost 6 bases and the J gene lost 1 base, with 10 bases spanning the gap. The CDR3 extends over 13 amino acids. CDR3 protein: CASRGGDSYEQYF. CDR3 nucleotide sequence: TGCGCCAGCAGAGGAGGGGATTCCTACGAGCAGTACTTC.

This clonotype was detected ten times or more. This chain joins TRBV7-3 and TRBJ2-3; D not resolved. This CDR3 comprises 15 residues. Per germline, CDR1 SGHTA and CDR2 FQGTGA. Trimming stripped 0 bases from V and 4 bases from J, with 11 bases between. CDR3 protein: CASSLTLGLADTQYF. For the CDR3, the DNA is TGTGCCAGCAGCTTAACCCTCGGGTTGGCAGATACGCAGTATTTT.

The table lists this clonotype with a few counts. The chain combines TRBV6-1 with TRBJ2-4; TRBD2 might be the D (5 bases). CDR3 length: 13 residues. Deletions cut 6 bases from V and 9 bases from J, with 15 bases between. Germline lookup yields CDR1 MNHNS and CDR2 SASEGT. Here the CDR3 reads CASRPLVVGIQYF. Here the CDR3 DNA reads TGTGCCAGCAGACCACTAGTCGTGGGCATTCAGTACTTC.

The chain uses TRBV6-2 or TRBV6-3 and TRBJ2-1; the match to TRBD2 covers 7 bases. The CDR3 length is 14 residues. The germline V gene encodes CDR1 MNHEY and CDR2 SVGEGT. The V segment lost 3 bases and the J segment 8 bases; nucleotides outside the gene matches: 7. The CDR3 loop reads CASSYPAGAHEQFF. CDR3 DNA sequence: TGTGCCAGCAGTTATCCTGCGGGAGCCCATGAGCAGTTCTTC.

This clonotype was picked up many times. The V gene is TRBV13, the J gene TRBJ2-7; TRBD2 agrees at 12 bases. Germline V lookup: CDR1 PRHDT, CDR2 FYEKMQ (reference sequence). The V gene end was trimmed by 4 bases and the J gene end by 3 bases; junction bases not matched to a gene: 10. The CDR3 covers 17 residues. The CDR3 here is CASSSLAGGPRYYEQYF. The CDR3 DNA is TGTGCCAGCAGCTCGCTAGCGGGAGGGCCACGATACTACGAGCAGTACTTC.

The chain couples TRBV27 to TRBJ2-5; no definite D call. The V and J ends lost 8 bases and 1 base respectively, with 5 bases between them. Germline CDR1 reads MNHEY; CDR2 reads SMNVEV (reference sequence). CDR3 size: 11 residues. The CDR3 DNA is TGTGCCAGCCGGTTCCAAGAGACCCAGTACTTC. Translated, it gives CASRFQETQYF.

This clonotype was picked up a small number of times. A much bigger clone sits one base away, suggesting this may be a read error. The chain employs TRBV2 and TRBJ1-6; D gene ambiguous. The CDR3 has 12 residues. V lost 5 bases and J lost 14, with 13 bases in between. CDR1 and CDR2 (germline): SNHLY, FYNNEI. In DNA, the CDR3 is TGTGCCAGCAGTCCCCTCACCAACGCCCTCCACTTT. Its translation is CASSPLTNALHF.

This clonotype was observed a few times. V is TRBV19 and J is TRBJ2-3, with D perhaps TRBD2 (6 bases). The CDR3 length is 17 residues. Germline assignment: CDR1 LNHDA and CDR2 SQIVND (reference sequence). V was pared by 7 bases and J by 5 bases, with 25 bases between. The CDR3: CASTSKDEQGGLDTQYF. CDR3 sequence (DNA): TGTGCCAGTACGTCCAAGGACGAGCAGGGAGGTTTAGATACGCAGTATTTT.

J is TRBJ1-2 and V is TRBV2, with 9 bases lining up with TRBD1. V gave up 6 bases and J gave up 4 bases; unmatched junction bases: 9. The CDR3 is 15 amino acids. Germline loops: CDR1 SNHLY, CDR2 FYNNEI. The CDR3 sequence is CASSASGTGRYGYTF. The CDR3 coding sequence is TGTGCCAGCAGCGCCAGCGGGACAGGGCGCTATGGCTACACCTTC. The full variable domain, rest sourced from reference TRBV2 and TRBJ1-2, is EPEVTQTPSHQVTQMGQEVILRCVPISNHLYFYWYRQILGQKVEFLVSFYNNEISEKSEIFDDQFSVERPDGSNFTLKIRSTKLEDSAMYFCASSASGTGRYGYTFGSGTRLTVV.

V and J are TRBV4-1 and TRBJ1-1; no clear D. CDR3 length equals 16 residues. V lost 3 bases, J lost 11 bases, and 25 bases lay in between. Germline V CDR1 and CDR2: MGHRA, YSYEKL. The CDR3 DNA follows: TGCGCCAGCAGCCAGTGGCCGTCGGGGAGTCCGCGAGGGGCTTTCTTT. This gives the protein CASSQWPSGSPRGAFF.

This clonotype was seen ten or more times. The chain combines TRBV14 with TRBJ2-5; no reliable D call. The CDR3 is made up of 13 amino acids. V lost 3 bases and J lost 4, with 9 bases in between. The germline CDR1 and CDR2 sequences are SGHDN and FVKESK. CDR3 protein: CASSHDSPETQYF. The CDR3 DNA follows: TGTGCCAGCAGCCACGACTCGCCAGAGACCCAGTACTTC.